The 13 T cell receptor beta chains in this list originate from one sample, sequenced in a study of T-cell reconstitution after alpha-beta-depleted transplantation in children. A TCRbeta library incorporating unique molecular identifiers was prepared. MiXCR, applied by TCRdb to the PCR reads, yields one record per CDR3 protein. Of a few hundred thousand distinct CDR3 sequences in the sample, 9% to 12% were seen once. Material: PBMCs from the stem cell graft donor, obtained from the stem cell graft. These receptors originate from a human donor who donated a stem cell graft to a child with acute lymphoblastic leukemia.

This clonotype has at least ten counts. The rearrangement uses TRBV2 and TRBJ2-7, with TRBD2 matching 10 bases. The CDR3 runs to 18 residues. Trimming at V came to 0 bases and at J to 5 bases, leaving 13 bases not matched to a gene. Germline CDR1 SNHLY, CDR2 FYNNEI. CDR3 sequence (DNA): TGTGCCAGCAGTGAAGCGCAGGGGACTAGCGATTCCCTAGACGAGCAGTACTTC. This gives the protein CASSEAQGTSDSLDEQYF.

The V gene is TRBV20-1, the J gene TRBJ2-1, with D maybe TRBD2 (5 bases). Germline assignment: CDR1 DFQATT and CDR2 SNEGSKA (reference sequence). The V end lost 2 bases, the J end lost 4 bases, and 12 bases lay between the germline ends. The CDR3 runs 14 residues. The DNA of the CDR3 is TGCAGTGCTAGATCGGGAACTCTGTACAATGAGCAGTTCTTC. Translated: CSARSGTLYNEQFF.

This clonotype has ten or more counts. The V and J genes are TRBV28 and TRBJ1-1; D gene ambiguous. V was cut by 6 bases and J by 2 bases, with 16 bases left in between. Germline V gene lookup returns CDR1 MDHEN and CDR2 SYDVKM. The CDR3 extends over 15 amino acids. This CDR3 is CASRSPFGPNTEAFF. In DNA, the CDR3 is TGTGCCAGCAGGTCGCCGTTTGGTCCAAACACTGAAGCTTTCTTT.

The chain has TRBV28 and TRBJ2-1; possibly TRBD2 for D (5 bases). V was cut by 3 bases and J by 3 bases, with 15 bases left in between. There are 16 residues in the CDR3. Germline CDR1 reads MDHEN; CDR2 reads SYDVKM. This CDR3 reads CASSFPTSGLYNEQFF. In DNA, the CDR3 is TGTGCCAGCAGTTTCCCTACCAGCGGACTCTACAATGAGCAGTTCTTC.

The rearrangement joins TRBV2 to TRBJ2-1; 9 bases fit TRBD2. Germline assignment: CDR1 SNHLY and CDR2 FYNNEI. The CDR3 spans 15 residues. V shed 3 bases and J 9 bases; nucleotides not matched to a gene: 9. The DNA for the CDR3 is TGTGCCAGCAGTGAGGTTTCTAGCGGGAATGGTGAGCAGTTCTTC. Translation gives CASSEVSSGNGEQFF. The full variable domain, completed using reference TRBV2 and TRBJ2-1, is EPEVTQTPSHQVTQMGQEVILRCVPISNHLYFYWYRQILGQKVEFLVSFYNNEISEKSEIFDDQFSVERPDGSNFTLKIRSTKLEDSAMYFCASSEVSSGNGEQFFGPGTRLTVL.

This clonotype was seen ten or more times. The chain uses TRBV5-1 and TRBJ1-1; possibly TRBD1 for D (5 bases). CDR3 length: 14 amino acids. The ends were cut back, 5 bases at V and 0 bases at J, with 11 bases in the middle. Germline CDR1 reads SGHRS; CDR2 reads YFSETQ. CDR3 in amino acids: CASRRTSMNTEAFF. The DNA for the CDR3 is TGCGCCAGCAGACGGACATCTATGAACACTGAAGCTTTCTTT.

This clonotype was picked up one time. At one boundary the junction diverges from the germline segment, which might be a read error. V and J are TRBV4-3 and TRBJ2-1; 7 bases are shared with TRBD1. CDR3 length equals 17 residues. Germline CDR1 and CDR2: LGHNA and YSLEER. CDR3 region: CASSQVTRDSSYNEQFF. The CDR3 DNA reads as TGCGCCAGCAGTCAAGTCACAAGGGACAGCTCCTACAATGAGCAGTTCTTC.

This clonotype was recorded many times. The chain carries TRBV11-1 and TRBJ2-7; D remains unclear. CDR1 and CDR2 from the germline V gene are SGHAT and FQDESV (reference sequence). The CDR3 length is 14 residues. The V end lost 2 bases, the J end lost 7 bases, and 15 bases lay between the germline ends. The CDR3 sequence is CASSLLRNLMEQYF. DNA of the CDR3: TGTGCCAGCAGCTTACTCAGGAACCTTATGGAGCAGTACTTC. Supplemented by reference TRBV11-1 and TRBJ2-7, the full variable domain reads EAEVAQSPRYKITEKSQAVAFWCDPISGHATLYWYRQILGQGPELLVQFQDESVVDDSQLPKDRFSAERLKGVDSTLKIQPAELGDSAMYLCASSLLRNLMEQYFGPGTRLTVT.

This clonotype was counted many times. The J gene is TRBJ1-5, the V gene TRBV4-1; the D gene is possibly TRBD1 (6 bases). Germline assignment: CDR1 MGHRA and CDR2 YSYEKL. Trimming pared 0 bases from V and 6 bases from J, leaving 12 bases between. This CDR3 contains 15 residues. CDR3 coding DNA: TGCGCCAGCAGCCAAGACAGAGGGGGAGTTCAGCCCCAGCATTTT. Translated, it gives CASSQDRGGVQPQHF.

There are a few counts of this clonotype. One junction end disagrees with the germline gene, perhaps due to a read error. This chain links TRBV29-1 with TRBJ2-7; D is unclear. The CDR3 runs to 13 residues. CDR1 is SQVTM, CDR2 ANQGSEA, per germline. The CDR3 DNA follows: TGCAGCGTTGGGAACGTGGGCATCTACGGGCAGTACTTC. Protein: CSVGNVGIYGQYF.

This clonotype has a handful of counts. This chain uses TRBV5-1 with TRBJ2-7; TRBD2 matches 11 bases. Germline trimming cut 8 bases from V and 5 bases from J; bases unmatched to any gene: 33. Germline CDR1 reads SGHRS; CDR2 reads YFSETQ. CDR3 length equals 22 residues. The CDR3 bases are TGCGCCAGGGATCCCCTCGGGAAAGAAACTAGCGGGAGCGTCGAAAAACGACACGAGCAGTACTTC. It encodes CARDPLGKETSGSVEKRHEQYF.

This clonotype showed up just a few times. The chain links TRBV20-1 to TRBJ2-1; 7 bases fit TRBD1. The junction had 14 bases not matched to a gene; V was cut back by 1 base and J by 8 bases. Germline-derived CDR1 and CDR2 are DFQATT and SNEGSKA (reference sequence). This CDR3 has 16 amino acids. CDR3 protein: CSARGPPTGWAHEQFF. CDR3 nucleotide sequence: TGCAGTGCTAGAGGGCCCCCGACAGGGTGGGCACATGAGCAGTTCTTC.

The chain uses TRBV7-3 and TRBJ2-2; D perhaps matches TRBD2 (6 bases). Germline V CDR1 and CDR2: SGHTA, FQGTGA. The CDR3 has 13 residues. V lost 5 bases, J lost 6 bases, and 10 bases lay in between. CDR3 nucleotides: TGTGCCAGCAGCAACGGGAGCCCCGGGGAGCTGTTTTTT. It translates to CASSNGSPGELFF.